The entry below gives a single T cell receptor (beta chain) sequence along with its context. Its specific antigen is unknown. There are no base qualities to consult, and no much larger clone falls within one base. This record comes from a study of T-cell reconstitution after alpha-beta-depleted transplantation in children (dated by TCRdb to between 2015 and 2016). The study in broad terms: Using TCR repertoire profiling, the study quantitatively followed how T-cell immune reconstitution unfolded in children after TCRalphabeta/CD19-depleted allogeneic hematopoietic cell transplantation.

What the treatment or condition label conveys for this sample: allogeneic hematopoietic cell transplantation with graft depleted of TCRalphabeta T cells and CD19 B cells. The transplant recipients were children given TCRalphabeta/CD19-depleted allogeneic hematopoietic cell grafts. The CDR3 goes from the cysteine to the phenylalanine over 13 residues. This entry keeps only the CDR3 DNA: 39 bases, framed from base 1. The germline V gene provides CDR1 KGHSH and CDR2 LQKENI. V and J are truncated by 1 base and 8 bases respectively, leaving an intervening sequence of 9 bases. The paper as a whole reports these results and caveats: The apparently early recovery of alphabetaT-cell counts about two months after transplant reportedly depended on only several hundred rapidly expanded clones that came from non-depleted graft cells. Hyperexpanded clone frequencies declined over subsequent months; after one year, T-cell counts and TCRbeta diversity were mostly attributed to newly produced T cells. The high TCRbeta diversity at day 60 in some patients was ascribed to recipient T cells and intrathymic progenitors that had survived conditioning.

The library was generated by PCR. Data came from an Illumina HiSeq 2500. Molecular barcoding was employed in the preparation of TCR libraries, with unique molecular identifiers being used to normalize TCRbeta repertoire quantification. Through fastp at Q25 and MiXCR, TCRdb rebuilt clones from the public reads, retaining in-frame beta chains. Records with the same CDR3 protein are collapsed into one entry carrying the most frequent genes and DNA. This sample comprises about a million distinct CDR3 sequences, about 29% of them detected only once. The ten largest clones take up under 30% of the sample. The sequence was obtained from a boy in the first two years of life who had a stem cell transplant for SCID, so the T cells may come from the graft donor. The sequence is built from TRBV18 and TRBJ2-1, with the D gene tentatively TRBD1 or TRBD2, based on 6 matching bases in each. The sample was PBMCs, mostly from graft donor cells, taken 360 days after TCRalphabeta/CD19-depleted stem cell transplant. CDR3 protein: CASSPLRGDEQFF. In nucleotide form, the sequence is TGTGCCAGCTCACCACTGAGGGGGGATGAGCAGTTCTTC.